Shown below are 23 T cell receptor beta chains from a single sample sequenced in a study of beta chain features in type 1 diabetes. TCRB transcripts that were expressed got sequenced, as all of the isolated RNA had been reverse transcribed. This table comes from immunoSEQ multiplex PCR, and its TCRdb copy is limited to in-frame clones, with some not included. The sample lists about 300,000 clones, 8% seen once, with roughly 1% in the top ten. Input material: central memory CD4+ T cells from blood. The receptors shown here come from a woman in her late teens or twenties in good health.

The table lists this clone with many counts. J is TRBJ1-5 and V is TRBV1. TRBV1 is classified as a pseudogene. The CDR3 loop spans 12 amino acids. The CDR3 region is CTSSQTLPPQHF. The CDR3 coding sequence is TGCACCAGCAGCCAAACCCTTCCGCCCCAGCATTTT.

The chain couples TRBV5-1 to TRBJ2-2; the match to TRBD2 covers 8 bases. The J segment lost 2 bases and the V segment lost 4 bases, leaving 4 bases of the junction unmatched. Germline CDR1 and CDR2: SGHRS and YFSETQ. The CDR3 has 15 residues. The CDR3, as DNA: TGCGCCAGCAGCACGCGGGGGGTCAACACCGGGGAGCTGTTTTTT. Protein product: CASSTRGVNTGELFF.

A note on this clone: The same CDR3 is also encoded by other DNA sequences in this sample. The rearrangement uses TRBV18 and TRBJ2-5, with TRBD1 identical over 8 bases. This CDR3 contains 14 residues. Germline V gene sequence: CDR1 KGHSH, CDR2 LQKENI. V shed 3 bases and J 2 bases; nucleotides not matched to a gene: 2. The CDR3 is CASSPRTGQETQYF. CDR3 nucleotides: TGTGCCAGCTCACCTAGGACAGGGCAAGAGACCCAGTACTTC.

This clone was detected only a few times. The rearrangement uses TRBV5-4 and TRBJ1-1; TRBD1 agrees at 8 bases. Trimming at V came to 0 bases and at J to 6 bases, leaving 7 bases not matched to a gene. This CDR3 contains 15 residues. Germline V lookup: CDR1 SGHNT, CDR2 YYREEE (reference sequence). The CDR3 here is CASSLVGQGGSEAFF. In nucleotides, the CDR3 is TGTGCCAGCAGCTTGGTCGGACAGGGAGGTTCTGAAGCTTTCTTT.

This clone was recorded a few times. V is TRBV11-1 and J is TRBJ1-1, with 7 bases that match TRBD1. Germline lookup yields CDR1 SGHAT and CDR2 FQDESV (reference sequence). CDR3 size: 13 residues. With 5 bases clipped from V and 1 base from J, the junction kept 1 base outside the gene matches. The CDR3 bases are TGTGCCAGCAGCCGACAGGGGAACACTGAAGCTTTCTTT. Translating it yields CASSRQGNTEAFF. The full variable domain, with the rest looked up from reference TRBV11-1 and TRBJ1-1, is EAEVAQSPRYKITEKSQAVAFWCDPISGHATLYWYRQILGQGPELLVQFQDESVVDDSQLPKDRFSAERLKGVDSTLKIQPAELGDSAMYLCASSRQGNTEAFFGQGTRLTVV.

This clone was found a few times. The same CDR3 arises from other DNA sequences in this sample as well. DNA for the CDR3: TGTGCCAGCAGCCAAGGAATTATAGCGGGAGATGGGCAGGATACGCAGTATTTT. Protein sequence: CASSQGIIAGDGQDTQYF. This rearrangement joins TRBV4-2 to TRBJ2-3; TRBD2 agrees at 9 bases. Unmatched junction bases numbered 14, after V lost 1 base and J lost 6 bases. This CDR3 contains 18 residues. CDR1 and CDR2 from the germline V gene are LGHNA and YNFKEQ.

The table lists this clone with a few counts. V is TRBV10-3 and J is TRBJ1-3; D remains ambiguous. Trimming left V 2 bases short and J 4 bases short, with 3 bases between. CDR1 is ENHRY, CDR2 SYGVKD, per germline. This CDR3 region has 12 residues. The CDR3 DNA follows: TGTGCCATCAGTGAGGGAGGAAACACCATATATTTT. This codes for CAISEGGNTIYF.

The rearrangement links TRBV5-4 to TRBJ2-3; 9 positions match TRBD2. Looked up from germline, CDR1 is SGHNT and CDR2 is YYREEE (reference sequence). The CDR3 sequence is 16 residues long. With 4 bases clipped from V and 4 bases from J, the junction kept 10 bases outside the gene matches. The CDR3 reads CASSLRTSATSDTQYF. DNA for the CDR3: TGTGCCAGCAGCCTGCGGACTAGCGCGACGTCAGATACGCAGTATTTT. The full variable domain, its missing parts supplied by reference TRBV5-4 and TRBJ2-3, is ETGVTQSPTHLIKTRGQQVTLRCSSQSGHNTVSWYQQALGQGPQFIFQYYREEENGRGNFPPRFSGLQFPNYSSELNVNALELDDSALYLCASSLRTSATSDTQYFGPGTRLTVL.

This rearrangement joins TRBV30 to TRBJ2-2; 13 nucleotides line up with TRBD2. Germline CDR1 reads GTSNPN; CDR2 reads SVGIG (reference sequence). The ends lost 8 bases at V and 2 bases at J; junction bases unmatched: 5. The CDR3 is 15 amino acids. The CDR3 DNA sequence: TGTGCCCTAGGGACTAGCGGGGCCAACACCGGGGAGCTGTTTTTT. It translates to CALGTSGANTGELFF.

CDR3 nucleotide sequence: TGTGCCAGCAGTGGACAGGGGAGAGAGACCCAGTACTTC. This translates into CASSGQGRETQYF. The rearrangement uses TRBV2 and TRBJ2-5; 8 nucleotides line up with TRBD1. Germline CDR1 and CDR2: SNHLY and FYNNEI. This CDR3 has 13 amino acids. The ends lost 4 bases at V and 4 bases at J; junction bases unmatched: 2.

This clone was seen only a few times. The chain joins TRBV2 to TRBJ2-3; D unclear. This CDR3 is built from 16 residues. The germline CDR1 and CDR2 sequences are SNHLY and FYNNEI. V was cut by 6 bases and J by 0 bases, with 16 bases left in between. The CDR3 protein is CASSLQWDPSTDTQYF. The CDR3 nucleotides are TGTGCCAGCAGCCTCCAGTGGGATCCTAGCACAGATACGCAGTATTTT.

CDR3 sequence reads: CASSPLGQGDQPQHF. CDR3 nucleotide sequence: TGTGCCAGCAGCCCCCTGGGACAGGGGGATCAGCCCCAGCATTTT. The V gene is TRBV7-9, the J gene TRBJ1-5; 11 nucleotides agree with TRBD1. The ends lost 5 bases at V and 5 bases at J; junction bases unmatched: 5. Germline V gives CDR1 SEHNR, CDR2 FQNEAQ (reference sequence). The length of the CDR3 is 15 residues.

A few counts support this clone. The chain has TRBV2 and TRBJ2-5, with TRBD1 matching over 8 bases. The germline V gene encodes CDR1 SNHLY and CDR2 FYNNEI. J lost 4 bases, V lost 2 bases, and 3 bases had no gene match. The CDR3 consists of 14 residues. This CDR3 reads CASSEHRGRETQYF. In nucleotides, the CDR3 is TGTGCCAGCAGTGAACACAGGGGGAGAGAGACCCAGTACTTC.

This clone occurred a few times. The chain has TRBV18 and TRBJ1-2; 8 bases map to TRBD1. Trimming at V came to 3 bases and at J to 4 bases, leaving 10 bases not matched to a gene. The V gene's germline CDR1 is KGHSH and CDR2 LQKENI. This CDR3 has 16 residues. The CDR3 reads CASSPAVGGTGYGYTF. The CDR3, as DNA: TGTGCCAGCTCACCCGCCGTAGGGGGGACAGGCTATGGCTACACCTTC.

The V call is TRBV7-2, the J call TRBJ2-7; D unresolved. Germline V lookup: CDR1 SGHTA, CDR2 FQGNSA. CDR3 length: 11 amino acids. V lost 5 bases and J 1 base, leaving 3 bases between the germline ends. CDR3 DNA sequence: TGTGCCAGCAGCATGTCCTACGAGCAGTACTTC. Its translation is CASSMSYEQYF.

This clone was observed a few times. This chain links TRBV6-1 with TRBJ2-7; unclear D gene. The CDR3 runs to 14 residues. V was trimmed by 4 bases and J by 1 base, leaving 11 bases between them. CDR1 MNHNS and CDR2 SASEGT come from the germline V gene. This CDR3 reads CASSVPGPSYEQYV. The CDR3, as DNA: TGTGCCAGCAGTGTTCCTGGGCCTTCCTACGAGCAGTACGTC.

The rearrangement joins TRBV10-3 to TRBJ2-3, with 7 bases that match TRBD1. This CDR3 has 15 amino acids. Germline V CDR1 and CDR2: ENHRY, SYGVKD. With 5 bases clipped from V and 2 bases from J, the junction kept 7 bases outside the gene matches. The CDR3 reads CAISTGTVTTDTQYF. The CDR3 coding sequence is TGTGCCATCAGTACCGGGACAGTGACCACAGATACGCAGTATTTT.

This clone appeared many times. This chain connects TRBV2 to TRBJ2-5, with D unresolved. The CDR3 consists of 11 residues. V lost 4 bases and J lost 13, with 13 bases in between. Germline V gene lookup returns CDR1 SNHLY and CDR2 FYNNEI. CDR3 amino acids: CASSVGSNPYF. CDR3 DNA: TGTGCCAGCAGTGTTGGGTCCAACCCGTACTTC.

Of note for this clone: Other DNA variants within this sample encode the same CDR3. V usage is TRBV5-6 and J usage is TRBJ2-2; no firm D call. Germline-derived CDR1 and CDR2 are SGHDT and YYEEEE. V shed 0 bases and J shed 1 base, with 4 bases lying between them. The CDR3 spans 14 residues. The CDR3 sequence is CASSLGLNTGELFF. The CDR3 coding sequence is TGTGCCAGCAGCTTGGGACTGAACACCGGGGAGCTGTTTTTT.

This clone appeared a few times. The rearrangement uses TRBV5-4 and TRBJ2-3, with 7 bases lining up with TRBD1. The CDR3 consists of 13 residues. Looked up from germline, CDR1 is SGHNT and CDR2 is YYREEE (reference sequence). V gave up 2 bases and J gave up 5 bases; unmatched junction bases: 2. CDR3 in DNA: TGTGCCAGCAGCTTACAGGGGATAGATACGCAGTATTTT. It yields the protein CASSLQGIDTQYF.

The sample holds a few counts of this clone. The CDR3 region is CAIVGGQRLNEQFF. The DNA of the CDR3 is TGTGCCATTGTGGGGGGACAGAGATTAAATGAGCAGTTCTTC. V usage is TRBV28 and J usage is TRBJ2-1; tentatively, D is TRBD1 (7 bases). This CDR3 contains 14 residues. V shed 10 bases and J shed 7 bases, with 20 bases lying between them. Germline V CDR1 and CDR2: MDHEN, SYDVKM.

This clone was seen only a few times. The chain joins TRBV30 to TRBJ2-3; the D is unclear. Trimming shortened V by 5 bases and J by 0 bases, and 9 bases separated the two germline ends. Germline CDR1 is GTSNPN and CDR2 is SVGIG (reference sequence). The CDR3 contains 13 residues. The CDR3 region is CAWGPPSTDTQYF. CDR3 DNA: TGTGCCTGGGGTCCACCTAGCACAGATACGCAGTATTTT.

This clone was seen a handful of times. The chain is built from TRBV29-1 and TRBJ2-5, with 12 bases aligning to TRBD2. V lost 6 bases, J lost 13 bases, and 15 bases stayed unmatched. The CDR3 loop spans 14 amino acids. Germline V gene lookup returns CDR1 SQVTM and CDR2 ANQGSEA. CDR3: CSVLLAGGPGIWYF. CDR3 DNA sequence: TGCAGCGTCCTACTAGCGGGGGGCCCGGGCATCTGGTACTTC.